This TCR beta chain is drawn from a study of T cells in Graves' hyperthyroidism and ophthalmopathy. Amplification of TCR beta CDR3 regions was performed using RNA transcripts as template. HTBI primers were used for first-round RT-PCR of the TCR CDR3. MiXCR, run by TCRdb on the multiplex PCR reads, gives a single entry per CDR3 protein. The sample holds 650,000 to 850,000 distinct CDR3 sequences, about 19% seen once. The CDR3 spans 15 residues. The junction had 12 bases not matched to a gene; V was cut back by 1 base and J by 9 bases. CDR1 and CDR2 (germline): DFQATT, SNEGSKA (reference sequence). The sequenced sample was blood. This TCR came from a woman in her fifties or sixties with Graves' hyperthyroidism that later progressed to Graves' ophthalmopathy. The chain recombines TRBV20-1 with TRBJ2-1, with TRBD2 matching over 7 bases. The chain's CDR3 is CSARALAGGRGEQFF. For the CDR3, the DNA is TGCAGTGCTAGAGCATTAGCGGGCGGGCGGGGTGAGCAGTTCTTC.